Included here is one T cell receptor (beta chain) sequence, with context. The antigen remains undetermined. The data originate from a study of cytomegalovirus exposure and HLA in healthy donors. The PCR used 60 Vbeta and 13 Jbeta primers. Sequencing used immunoSEQ multiplex PCR; TCRdb keeps in-frame clones, though not all of them. The data show roughly 200,000 clones, around 80% seen once. Study-wide findings and caveats: Most TCR beta V segments were productive about 90% or about 30% of the time in an earlier analysis. Presence/absence results assume similar sequencing depth per donor, which may not hold.

Though nominally healthy at sampling, donors likely had unrecorded immune exposures. Sequencing was carried out using PBMCs. The sequence was collected from a woman in her sixties or seventies in good health and CMV-seropositive.

The CDR3 nucleotides are TGTGCCAGCAGTCTTTACAGGGGGCACGAGCAGTACTTC. Its protein is CASSLYRGHEQYF. The rearrangement joins TRBV6-5 to TRBJ2-5; 9 bases are shared with TRBD1. The end of the DNA fits TRBJ2-7 better, so the J call may be wrong. Germline V CDR1 and CDR2: MNHEY, SVGAGI. The CDR3 loop spans 13 amino acids.